This T cell receptor beta chain came from a study of T cell repertoires in cytomegalovirus infection. Study as a whole: As its CMV epitopes, the study selected recently identified HLA-C-restricted and well-studied HLA-B-restricted targets. An indication of both CMV infection and matching HLA type came from public TCR beta signatures.

TCRdb ran MiXCR on the reads and lists one entry per CDR3 protein. The sample lists over 250,000 distinct CDR3 sequences, approximately 22% occurring once. Findings and caveats of the study: HLA-C-restricted, CMV-specific TCR beta clonotypes were dominant ex vivo.

In this sample, this clonotype turned up many times. Its cognate antigen is unknown. This CDR3 region has 11 residues. CDR1 and CDR2 from the germline V gene are SGHTA and FQGNSA. V was trimmed by 5 bases and J by 9 bases, leaving 8 bases between them. This sequence joins TRBV7-2 and TRBJ2-1; D is unclear. The clonotype was recovered from a human donor in good health (CMV status not recorded). Some clones in this sample may be carry-over from other donors' samples. Sequencing used cultured PBMCs, obtained from culture after CMV antigen stimulation. CDR3 residues: CASSPGTEQFF. In DNA form, the CDR3 reads TGTGCCAGCAGCCCCGGCACTGAGCAGTTCTTC.